The TCR beta chain described here comes from a study of neurological immune-mediated disorders. Broader study findings: The greatest degree of TCR clonal expansion was observed in HTLV-1-associated myelopathy, with the lowest in multiple sclerosis, below that of healthy controls.

Time point reported: longitudinal time-point 3. The table lists this clonotype with many counts. What it binds is unknown. A 10-nucleotide random UMI tagged transcripts in template-switch 5'RACE cDNA synthesis. TCRdb recomputed calls from the 5' RACE reads with MiXCR, one row per CDR3 protein. The sample lists fewer than 110,000 distinct CDR3 sequences, roughly 10% seen once, with approximately 3.3% in the top ten. Trimming pared 8 bases from V and 6 bases from J, leaving 15 bases between. The CDR3 covers 13 residues. V is TRBV12-3 or TRBV12-4 and J is TRBJ2-3; D possibly uses TRBD1 or TRBD2 (5 bases each). The sequenced sample consisted of PBMCs. This receptor was identified in a female donor with HTLV-1-associated myelopathy (HAM/TSP). The CDR3: CASGGFMRDTQYF. The CDR3 DNA reads as TGTGCCAGCGGGGGTTTCATGCGGGATACGCAGTATTTT.